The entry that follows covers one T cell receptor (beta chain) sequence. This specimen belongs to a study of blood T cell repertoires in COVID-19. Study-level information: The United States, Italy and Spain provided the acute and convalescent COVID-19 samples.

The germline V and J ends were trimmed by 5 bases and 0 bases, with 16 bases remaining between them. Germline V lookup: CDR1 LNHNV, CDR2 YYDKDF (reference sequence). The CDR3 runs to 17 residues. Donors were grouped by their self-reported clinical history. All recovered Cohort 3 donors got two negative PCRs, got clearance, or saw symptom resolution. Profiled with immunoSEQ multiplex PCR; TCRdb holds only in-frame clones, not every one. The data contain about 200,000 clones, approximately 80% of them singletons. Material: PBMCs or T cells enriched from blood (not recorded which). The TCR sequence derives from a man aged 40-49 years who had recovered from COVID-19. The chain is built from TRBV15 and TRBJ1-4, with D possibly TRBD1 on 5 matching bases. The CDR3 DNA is TGTGCCACCAGCGCTCGCGGGACGGTAACAACTAATGAAAAACTGTTTTTT. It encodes CATSARGTVTTNEKLFF.